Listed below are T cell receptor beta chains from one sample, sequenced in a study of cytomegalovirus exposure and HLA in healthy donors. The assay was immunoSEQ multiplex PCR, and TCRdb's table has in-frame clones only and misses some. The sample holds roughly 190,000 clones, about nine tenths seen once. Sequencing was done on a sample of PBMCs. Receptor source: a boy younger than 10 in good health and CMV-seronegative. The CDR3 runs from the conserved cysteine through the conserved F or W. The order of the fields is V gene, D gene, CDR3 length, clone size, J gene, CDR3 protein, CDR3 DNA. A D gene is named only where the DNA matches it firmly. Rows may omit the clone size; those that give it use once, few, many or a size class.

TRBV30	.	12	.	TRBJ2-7	CAYLGSSYEQYF	TGTGCCTATCTGGGCAGCTCCTACGAGCAGTACTTC
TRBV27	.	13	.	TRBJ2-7	CASSLSPSYEQYF	TGTGCCAGCAGTTTGAGCCCGAGCTACGAGCAGTACTTC
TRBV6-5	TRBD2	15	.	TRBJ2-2	CASRKAGPYFGELFF	TGTGCCAGCAGGAAAGCGGGACCTTATTTCGGGGAGCTGTTTTTT
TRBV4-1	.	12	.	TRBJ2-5	CASSQESETQYF	TGCGCCAGCAGCCAAGAAAGCGAGACCCAGTACTTC
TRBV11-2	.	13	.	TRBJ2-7	CASSFFEGYEQYF	TGTGCCAGCAGCTTCTTCGAGGGCTACGAGCAGTACTTC
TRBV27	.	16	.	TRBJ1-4	CASSFRVSGPEEKLFF	TGTGCCAGCAGTTTTCGAGTTAGCGGGCCCGAGGAAAAACTGTTTTTT
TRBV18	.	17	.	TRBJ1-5	CASSPPGGAASNQPQHF	TGTGCCAGCTCACCCCCTGGGGGGGCTGCTAGCAATCAGCCCCAGCATTTT
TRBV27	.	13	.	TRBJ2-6	CASSLTGANVLTF	TGTGCCAGCAGTCTTACTGGGGCCAACGTCCTGACTTTC
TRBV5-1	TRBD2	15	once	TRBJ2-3	CASSLELAGTDTQYF	TGCGCCAGCAGCTTGGAACTAGCGGGCACAGATACGCAGTATTTT
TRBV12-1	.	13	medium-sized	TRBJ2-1	CASSFGTGFEQFF	TGTGCCAGCAGCTTTGGGACAGGGTTTGAGCAGTTCTTC
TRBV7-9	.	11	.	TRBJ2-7	CASSSLYEQYF	TGTGCCAGCAGCTCCCTTTACGAGCAGTACTTC
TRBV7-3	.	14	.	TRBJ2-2	CASSSFRGSGELFF	TGTGCCAGCAGCTCCTTCAGGGGCTCCGGGGAGCTGTTTTTT
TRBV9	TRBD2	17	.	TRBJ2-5	CASSVELAGGLKETQYF	TGTGCCAGCAGCGTAGAACTAGCGGGGGGATTAAAAGAGACCCAGTACTTC
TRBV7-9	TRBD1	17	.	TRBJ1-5	CASSLAGQGDGNQPQHF	TGTGCCAGCAGCTTAGCGGGACAGGGGGATGGCAATCAGCCCCAGCATTTT
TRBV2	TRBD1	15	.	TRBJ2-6	CAIHRGGAGANVLTF	TGTGCCATACACAGGGGTGGGGCCGGGGCCAACGTCCTGACTTTC
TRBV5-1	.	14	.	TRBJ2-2	CASSLDGGTGELFF	TGCGCCAGCAGCTTGGACGGGGGCACCGGGGAGCTGTTTTTT
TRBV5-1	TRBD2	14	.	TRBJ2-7	CASSLYPGGYEQYF	TGCGCCAGCAGCTTGTATCCGGGGGGCTACGAGCAGTACTTC
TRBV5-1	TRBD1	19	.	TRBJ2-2	CASSSRDRGSFHYTGELFF	TGCGCCAGCAGCTCCCGGGACAGGGGTTCATTCCACTACACCGGGGAGCTGTTTTTT
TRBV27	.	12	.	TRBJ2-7	CASRKGPYEQYF	TGTGCCAGCAGGAAGGGGCCCTACGAGCAGTACTTC
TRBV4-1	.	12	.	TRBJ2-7	CASSQVDSPQYF	TGCGCCAGCAGCCAAGTCGACTCCCCCCAGTACTTC
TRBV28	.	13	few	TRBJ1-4	CASRQGPNEKLFF	TGTGCCAGCCGGCAGGGGCCTAATGAAAAACTGTTTTTT
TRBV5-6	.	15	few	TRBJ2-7	CASSRGQRPRLEQYF	TGTGCCAGCAGCCGCGGACAGCGACCTAGGTTGGAGCAGTACTTC
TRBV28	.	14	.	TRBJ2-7	CASSGGQGRHEQYF	TGTGCCAGCAGTGGGGGCCAGGGGCGCCACGAGCAGTACTTC
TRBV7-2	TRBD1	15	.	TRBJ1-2	CASSLEGQYTGGYTF	TGTGCCAGCAGCTTAGAGGGACAGTATACAGGGGGCTACACCTTC
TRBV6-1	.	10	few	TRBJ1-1	CASIRGRAFF	TGTGCCAGCATTCGGGGAAGAGCTTTCTTT
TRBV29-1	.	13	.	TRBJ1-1	CSVGGLMNTEAFF	TGCAGCGTTGGAGGGTTAATGAACACTGAAGCTTTCTTT
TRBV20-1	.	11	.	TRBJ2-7	CSAKDPYEQYF	TGCAGTGCTAAAGACCCATACGAGCAGTACTTC
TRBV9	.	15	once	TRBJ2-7	CASSRTAESVYEQYF	TGTGCCAGCAGCCGGACAGCGGAGTCCGTCTACGAGCAGTACTTC
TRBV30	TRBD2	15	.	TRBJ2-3	CAWSGTSGFTDTQYF	TGTGCCTGGAGTGGGACTAGCGGTTTCACAGATACGCAGTATTTT
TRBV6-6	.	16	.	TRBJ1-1	CASSYFGVDGGTEAFF	TGTGCCAGCAGTTACTTTGGAGTTGATGGGGGGACTGAAGCTTTCTTT
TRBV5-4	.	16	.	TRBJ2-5	CASSLSGLGSHETQYF	TGTGCCAGCAGCTTGTCGGGCCTCGGGAGCCACGAGACCCAGTACTTC
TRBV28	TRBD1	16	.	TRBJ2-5	CASRQPGQGSQETQYF	TGTGCCAGCAGACAACCGGGACAGGGGAGCCAAGAGACCCAGTACTTC
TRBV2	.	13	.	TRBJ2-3	CASAWTNTDTQYF	TGTGCCAGCGCCTGGACTAACACAGATACGCAGTATTTT
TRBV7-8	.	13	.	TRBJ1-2	CASSLSREHGYTF	TGTGCCAGCAGCTTAAGCAGGGAACATGGCTACACCTTC